This TCR beta chain stems from a study of T cell responses to AZD1222 COVID-19 vaccine. Study-level information: Researchers grouped second doses given at about 4 or about 12 weeks into one pool.

Using immunoSEQ multiplex PCR, the repertoire was profiled, and TCRdb retains in-frame clones only, with some absent. The table shows 150,000 to 200,000 clones, with approximately 92% occurring only once. V was trimmed by 8 bases and J by 1 base, leaving 16 bases between them. CDR1 is KGHDR, CDR2 SFDVKD, per germline. The CDR3 is 15 amino acids. The specimen was peripheral blood, collected on day 0 of AZD1222 vaccination. V usage is TRBV24-1 and J usage is TRBJ1-2; D gene unclear. The TCR originated in an adult in good health. The CDR3 region is CATIRQVSFNYGYTF. CDR3 DNA sequence: TGTGCCACCATTAGGCAAGTCTCTTTTAACTATGGCTACACCTTC.